This T cell receptor (beta chain) was sequenced during a study of T cells expressing NK-cell markers. Germline V gene sequence: CDR1 KGHDR, CDR2 SFDVKD. This CDR3 spans 16 amino acids. For each CDR3 protein, TCRdb gives one entry from its re-call of the 5' RACE reads, without DNA. The sample totals hundreds of thousands of distinct CDR3 sequences. The chain uses TRBV24-1 and TRBJ2-2; the TCRdb D gene call, TRBD1, has no DNA to confirm it. Sequences were obtained from blood T cells: a sorted CD56 or NKG2C T cell subset, CD4+ or CD8+ T cells, or bulk PBMC T cells (not recorded which). The TCR sequence derives from a man aged 18 to 29 in good health. CDR3 region: CATSAGQRSNTGELFF.